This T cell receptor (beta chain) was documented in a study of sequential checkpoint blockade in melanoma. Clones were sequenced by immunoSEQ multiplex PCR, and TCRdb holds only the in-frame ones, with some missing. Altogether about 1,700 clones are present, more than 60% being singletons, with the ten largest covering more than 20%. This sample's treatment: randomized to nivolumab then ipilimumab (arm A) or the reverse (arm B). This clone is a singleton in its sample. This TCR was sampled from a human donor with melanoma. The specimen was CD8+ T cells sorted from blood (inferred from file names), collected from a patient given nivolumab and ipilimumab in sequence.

Written as DNA, the CDR3 is TGTGCCAGCAGAAGACAGTATAGCAATCAGCCCCAGCATTTT. This encodes CASRRQYSNQPQHF. The rearrangement joins TRBV27 to TRBJ1-5, with TRBD1 as a possible D gene (5 bases). Trimming took 6 bases from V and 0 from J, leaving 9 bases between them. Germline V gene data show CDR1 as MNHEY and CDR2 as SMNVEV (reference sequence). This CDR3 region has 14 residues.